The rows below give T cell receptor beta chains drawn from one sample of a study of cytomegalovirus exposure and HLA in healthy donors. TCRdb's table, derived via immunoSEQ multiplex PCR, lists solely in-frame clones and lacks some. The table includes roughly 250,000 clones, 85% to 90% detected once. Sequencing was carried out using PBMCs. The receptors come from a woman aged 18-35 years in good health and CMV-seronegative. Each CDR3 is given with its conserved first and last residue. The order of the fields is D gene, clone size, J gene, V gene, CDR3 DNA, CDR3 protein. The D gene is left open where the match is weak. The size of a clone is reported for some rows only, either as once, few or many, or as a class for expanded clones.

d_gene: .; abundance: once; j_gene: TRBJ2-2; v_gene: TRBV6-4; CDR3nt: TGTGCCACCCGGAGGGACTTGAACACCGGGGAGCTGTTTTTT; CDR3aa: CATRRDLNTGELFF
d_gene: .; abundance: .; j_gene: TRBJ2-2; v_gene: TRBV7-9; CDR3nt: TGTGCCAGCAGCTTATCTAGCAACACCGGGGAGCTGTTTTTT; CDR3aa: CASSLSSNTGELFF
d_gene: .; abundance: .; j_gene: TRBJ1-6; v_gene: TRBV28; CDR3nt: TGTGCCAGCAGTCCCACAGGGACTTCACCCCTCCACTTT; CDR3aa: CASSPTGTSPLHF
d_gene: .; abundance: .; j_gene: TRBJ1-3; v_gene: TRBV4-1; CDR3nt: TGCGCCAGCAGCCGCTTCTTTCAGGGCGACTCTGGAAACACCATATATTTT; CDR3aa: CASSRFFQGDSGNTIYF
d_gene: .; abundance: .; j_gene: TRBJ2-4; v_gene: TRBV7-9; CDR3nt: TGTGCCAGCACCGGAGCCAAAAACATTCAGTACTTC; CDR3aa: CASTGAKNIQYF
d_gene: .; abundance: .; j_gene: TRBJ2-5; v_gene: TRBV4-3; CDR3nt: TGCGCCAGCAGCCAAGACCTAATACCGGGGACCCAGTACTTC; CDR3aa: CASSQDLIPGTQYF
d_gene: TRBD2; abundance: .; j_gene: TRBJ2-1; v_gene: TRBV19; CDR3nt: TGTGCCAGTAGTATACCACTAGCGGGGAAGCATGAGCAGTTCTTC; CDR3aa: CASSIPLAGKHEQFF
d_gene: .; abundance: .; j_gene: TRBJ1-2; v_gene: TRBV9; CDR3nt: TGTGCCAGCAGCGTAGCAGGGGCGACTAACTATGGCTACACCTTC; CDR3aa: CASSVAGATNYGYTF
d_gene: TRBD1; abundance: .; j_gene: TRBJ1-5; v_gene: TRBV4-1; CDR3nt: TGCGCCAGCAGCCCGCTTCGGGACAGGATAAACCCTCAGCCCCAGCATTTT; CDR3aa: CASSPLRDRINPQPQHF
d_gene: .; abundance: once; j_gene: TRBJ1-1; v_gene: TRBV27; CDR3nt: TGTGCCAGCAGTTTATGGGCTGGGGCTGGAACTGAAGCTTTCTTT; CDR3aa: CASSLWAGAGTEAFF
d_gene: .; abundance: .; j_gene: TRBJ2-7; v_gene: TRBV4-3; CDR3nt: TGCGCCAGCAGCCAGGTTCAGGGAACCTACGAGCAGTACTTC; CDR3aa: CASSQVQGTYEQYF
d_gene: .; abundance: .; j_gene: TRBJ2-3; v_gene: TRBV5-6; CDR3nt: TGTGCCAGCAACCCTCGGAGGGCAAATACGCAGTATTTT; CDR3aa: CASNPRRANTQYF
d_gene: .; abundance: .; j_gene: TRBJ1-1; v_gene: TRBV28; CDR3nt: TGTGCCAGCAGCCCTAGTGGGAGGGTGACTGAAGCTTTCTTT; CDR3aa: CASSPSGRVTEAFF
d_gene: .; abundance: .; j_gene: TRBJ2-1; v_gene: TRBV7-3; CDR3nt: TGTGCCAGCAGCTCTGCGGGGCCCTCCAATGAGCAGTTCTTC; CDR3aa: CASSSAGPSNEQFF
d_gene: TRBD1; abundance: .; j_gene: TRBJ1-1; v_gene: TRBV11-2; CDR3nt: TGTGCCAGCAGCACACAGACAGGGGGCACTGAAGCTTTCTTT; CDR3aa: CASSTQTGGTEAFF
d_gene: .; abundance: .; j_gene: TRBJ2-3; v_gene: TRBV28; CDR3nt: TGTGCCAGCAGTCCCTTTAGCAGCCCACATCCAGATACGCAGTATTTT; CDR3aa: CASSPFSSPHPDTQYF
d_gene: TRBD1; abundance: once; j_gene: TRBJ2-3; v_gene: TRBV4-1; CDR3nt: TGCGCCAGCAGCCAAGAATCAGGGGGCGGGTTCGATACGCAGTATTTT; CDR3aa: CASSQESGGGFDTQYF
d_gene: .; abundance: .; j_gene: TRBJ2-7; v_gene: TRBV29-1; CDR3nt: TGCAGCGTTGAAGATCCCGGACAGCCCTACGAGCAGTACTTC; CDR3aa: CSVEDPGQPYEQYF
d_gene: .; abundance: once; j_gene: TRBJ2-7; v_gene: TRBV7-2; CDR3nt: TGTGCCAGCAGCTTCTCCCCCTACGAGCAGTACTTC; CDR3aa: CASSFSPYEQYF
d_gene: TRBD2; abundance: .; j_gene: TRBJ2-1; v_gene: TRBV27; CDR3nt: TGTGCCAGCAGTTTATCGCTAGCGGGGGGGGTCTACAATGAGCAGTTCTTC; CDR3aa: CASSLSLAGGVYNEQFF
d_gene: TRBD1; abundance: .; j_gene: TRBJ1-5; v_gene: TRBV5-1; CDR3nt: TGCGCCAGCAGCCTGACAGGGGAACGGGGTCAGCCCCAGCATTTT; CDR3aa: CASSLTGERGQPQHF
d_gene: .; abundance: once; j_gene: TRBJ1-4; v_gene: TRBV6-1; CDR3nt: TGTGCCAGCAATCCTACAGCAACGAATGAAAAACTGTTTTTT; CDR3aa: CASNPTATNEKLFF
d_gene: TRBD2; abundance: .; j_gene: TRBJ2-3; v_gene: TRBV7-8; CDR3nt: TGTGCCAGCAGCTTAGCACACCCGCGGGGGGGCACAGATACGCAGTATTTT; CDR3aa: CASSLAHPRGGTDTQYF
d_gene: TRBD1; abundance: .; j_gene: TRBJ1-1; v_gene: TRBV5-1; CDR3nt: TGCGCCAGCAGCGGTTTGACAGGGGGCAACACTGAAGCTTTCTTT; CDR3aa: CASSGLTGGNTEAFF
d_gene: .; abundance: .; j_gene: TRBJ2-6; v_gene: TRBV27; CDR3nt: TGTGCCAGCAGTATACCCGGTCGACGGAGGTTAGCTGGGGCCAACGTCCTGACTTTC; CDR3aa: CASSIPGRRRLAGANVLTF
d_gene: .; abundance: .; j_gene: TRBJ2-3; v_gene: TRBV7-9; CDR3nt: TGTGCCAGCAGCTTACTACGATCAGATACGCAGTATTTT; CDR3aa: CASSLLRSDTQYF
d_gene: TRBD2; abundance: .; j_gene: TRBJ2-2; v_gene: TRBV5-1; CDR3nt: TGCGCCAGCAGCTTTAGCGGGGGGAACACCGGGGAGCTGTTTTTT; CDR3aa: CASSFSGGNTGELFF
d_gene: .; abundance: .; j_gene: TRBJ1-2; v_gene: TRBV7-3; CDR3nt: TGTGCCAGCAGCTTAGCAACGATGCGGGGGTGGGACTATGGCTACACCTTC; CDR3aa: CASSLATMRGWDYGYTF
d_gene: .; abundance: .; j_gene: TRBJ1-1; v_gene: TRBV6-5; CDR3nt: TGTGCCAGCGGAGCTACGGCCCGAGCTGAAGCTTTCTTT; CDR3aa: CASGATARAEAFF
d_gene: TRBD1; abundance: .; j_gene: TRBJ1-1; v_gene: TRBV7-9; CDR3nt: TGTGCCAGCAGCTTAGCGACAGGGGAGGTGAACACTGAAGCTTTCTTT; CDR3aa: CASSLATGEVNTEAFF
d_gene: .; abundance: .; j_gene: TRBJ1-1; v_gene: TRBV7-9; CDR3nt: TGTGCCAGCAGCTTAGGGGGGGAGAACACTGAAGCTTTCTTT; CDR3aa: CASSLGGENTEAFF
d_gene: TRBD2; abundance: .; j_gene: TRBJ2-1; v_gene: TRBV6-4; CDR3nt: TGTGCCAGCAGTGACTCGGGACTAGCGGGGGCCTACAATGAGCAGTTCTTC; CDR3aa: CASSDSGLAGAYNEQFF
d_gene: TRBD1; abundance: .; j_gene: TRBJ1-5; v_gene: TRBV28; CDR3nt: TGTGCCAGCAGTTCCGTGGAGGGGGCTGGCAATCAGCCCCAGCATTTT; CDR3aa: CASSSVEGAGNQPQHF
d_gene: .; abundance: .; j_gene: TRBJ1-2; v_gene: TRBV27; CDR3nt: TGTGCCAGCAAAGGGGGAAGTGAGGAGAACTATGGCTACACCTTC; CDR3aa: CASKGGSEENYGYTF
d_gene: TRBD2; abundance: .; j_gene: TRBJ2-1; v_gene: TRBV25-1; CDR3nt: TGTGCCAGCAGTGAATATCAGCGGGGTGTTTACAATGAGCAGTTCTTC; CDR3aa: CASSEYQRGVYNEQFF
d_gene: .; abundance: once; j_gene: TRBJ2-7; v_gene: TRBV5-1; CDR3nt: TGCGCCAGCAGCCCTCGCGGCAGGGCGGGATCCTACGAGCAGTACTTC; CDR3aa: CASSPRGRAGSYEQYF
d_gene: TRBD2; abundance: .; j_gene: TRBJ2-3; v_gene: TRBV5-6; CDR3nt: TGTGCCAGCAGCTTGGTTCTCGATGCGGGGGGTGGGACAGATACGCAGTATTTT; CDR3aa: CASSLVLDAGGGTDTQYF
d_gene: .; abundance: .; j_gene: TRBJ2-1; v_gene: TRBV11-1; CDR3nt: TGTGCCAGCAGCCTCCCGGAGGGCCGCAATGAGCAGTTCTTC; CDR3aa: CASSLPEGRNEQFF
d_gene: .; abundance: .; j_gene: TRBJ1-2; v_gene: TRBV27; CDR3nt: TGTGCCAGCAGTTTGGGGGCAGGGTATGGCTACACCTTC; CDR3aa: CASSLGAGYGYTF
d_gene: .; abundance: .; j_gene: TRBJ2-4; v_gene: TRBV18; CDR3nt: TGTGCCAGCTCACCACCCAACATCCAGGGGGGAGAAAACATTCAGTACTTC; CDR3aa: CASSPPNIQGGENIQYF
d_gene: .; abundance: once; j_gene: TRBJ1-3; v_gene: TRBV6-5; CDR3nt: TGTGCCAGCAGTTACTCCCGAGGGGGCTCTGGAAACACCATATATTTT; CDR3aa: CASSYSRGGSGNTIYF
d_gene: .; abundance: .; j_gene: TRBJ2-3; v_gene: TRBV7-8; CDR3nt: TGTGCCAGCAGCTTAGTATCCCAGTTTAGCACAGATACGCAGTATTTT; CDR3aa: CASSLVSQFSTDTQYF
d_gene: TRBD1; abundance: few; j_gene: TRBJ1-2; v_gene: TRBV28; CDR3nt: TGTGCCAGCAGTTCCCAGGGGGACGGCTACACCTTC; CDR3aa: CASSSQGDGYTF
d_gene: TRBD2; abundance: .; j_gene: TRBJ2-1; v_gene: TRBV5-1; CDR3nt: TGCGCCAGCAGCTCGACCGGGACTAGCGGCCAGCAGTTCTTC; CDR3aa: CASSSTGTSGQQFF
d_gene: TRBD1; abundance: .; j_gene: TRBJ1-2; v_gene: TRBV13; CDR3nt: TGTGCCAGCAGCCGCACTACCCCCAGGACAGGGGGCTATGGCTACACCTTC; CDR3aa: CASSRTTPRTGGYGYTF
d_gene: TRBD1; abundance: .; j_gene: TRBJ2-7; v_gene: TRBV6-1; CDR3nt: TGTGCCAGCAGTGACGGCGGGACAGGGGTTTACGAGCAGTACTTC; CDR3aa: CASSDGGTGVYEQYF
d_gene: .; abundance: once; j_gene: TRBJ1-3; v_gene: TRBV7-9; CDR3nt: TGTGCCAGCAGCTTTGGCCAGGGAGGAAACACCATATATTTT; CDR3aa: CASSFGQGGNTIYF